Listed here are 12 T cell receptor beta chains from one sample, sequenced in a study of early T cells in non-severe SARS-CoV-2 infection. A single record per CDR3 protein comes from TCRdb applying MiXCR to the 5' RACE reads. The profile shows approximately 66,000 distinct CDR3 sequences, 9.5% to 15% of them singletons. The source material was whole blood, sampled at baseline. These receptors all stem from an adult who was a healthcare worker with PCR-confirmed SARS-CoV-2 infection or an uninfected control (not recorded which). The donor label of this sample is uncertain.

This clonotype was seen a few times. V gene TRBV21-1 combines with J gene TRBJ1-6; TRBD1 is taken as the D call from the table, unchecked against the DNA. TRBV21-1 corresponds to a pseudogene. The CDR3 totals 15 residues. The chain's CDR3 is CASSARDRERSPLHF. For the CDR3, the DNA is TGTGCCAGCAGCGCCAGGGACAGGGAAAGATCACCCCTCCACTTT.

This clonotype came up many times. This sequence joins TRBV14 and TRBJ1-1, with D perhaps matching TRBD1 (6 bases). V was cut by 0 bases and J by 4 bases, with 27 bases left in between. Germline V gene lookup returns CDR1 SGHDN and CDR2 FVKESK. This CDR3 region has 20 residues. CDR3 DNA sequence: TGTGCCAGCAGCCAAGACCTACGAAGGGGGTCGAAGGGGAAAGCCACTGAAGCTTTCTTT. Protein sequence: CASSQDLRRGSKGKATEAFF.

V gene TRBV6-1 combines with J gene TRBJ1-6; TRBD1 might be the D (6 bases). The V gene's germline CDR1 is MNHNS and CDR2 SASEGT. The germline V and J ends were trimmed by 3 bases and 7 bases, with 7 bases remaining between them. CDR3 length equals 13 residues. Here the CDR3 reads CASSDRGNSPLHF. CDR3 nucleotides: TGTGCCAGCAGTGATAGGGGGAATTCACCCCTCCACTTT.

This clonotype was counted only a few times. The chain has TRBV3-1 and TRBJ1-2; D uncertain. With 6 bases removed from V and 7 bases from J, the gap between germline ends came to 18 bases. The CDR3 is 14 amino acids. Germline CDR1 is LGHDT and CDR2 is YNNKEL (reference sequence). CDR3 residues: CASSPTRILSGYTF. The CDR3 coding sequence is TGTGCCAGCAGTCCTACTCGGATTCTCTCTGGCTACACCTTC.

This clonotype showed up many times. V gene TRBV20-1 combines with J gene TRBJ2-3, with D tentatively TRBD2 (5 bases). Germline V lookup: CDR1 DFQATT, CDR2 SNEGSKA (reference sequence). This CDR3 has 17 residues. The V end lost 5 bases, the J end lost 3 bases, and 24 bases lay between the germline ends. The CDR3 nucleotides read TGCAGTGCTCCCATTGTCGGAGGCAAATTACTGACAGATACGCAGTATTTT. It codes for CSAPIVGGKLLTDTQYF.

This chain joins TRBV7-7 and TRBJ2-2; D not certain. CDR1 and CDR2 (germline): SSHAT, FNYEAQ (reference sequence). The V end was cut by 6 bases, the J end by 5 bases, with 10 bases between. CDR3 length equals 13 residues. Here the CDR3 reads CASRPTGTGELFF. DNA for the CDR3: TGTGCCAGCAGACCGACTGGGACCGGGGAGCTGTTTTTT.

By share of the sample, this clonotype is medium-sized. The chain couples TRBV2 to TRBJ1-3; D may be TRBD1 (5 bases). The CDR3 runs to 17 residues. Trimming removed 0 bases at V and 4 bases at J, with 16 bases between. Germline values: CDR1 SNHLY, CDR2 FYNNEI. This CDR3 is CASSEAGQGSIGNTIYF. CDR3 in DNA: TGTGCCAGCAGTGAAGCGGGCCAGGGATCCATCGGAAACACCATATATTTT.

At least ten counts were recorded for this clonotype. The V gene is TRBV2, the J gene TRBJ2-7, with D possibly being TRBD1 or TRBD2 (5 bases each). Germline V CDR1 and CDR2: SNHLY, FYNNEI. The CDR3 covers 13 residues. The ends were cut back, 4 bases at V and 3 bases at J, with 10 bases in the middle. The CDR3 sequence: CASSGDPHYEQYV. The CDR3 nucleotides are TGTGCCAGCAGTGGGGACCCCCACTACGAGCAGTACGTC.

This sequence joins TRBV5-8 and TRBJ2-3, with D uncertain. Germline V CDR1 and CDR2: SGHTS, YDEGEE. The length of the CDR3 is 14 residues. Trimming shortened V by 3 bases and J by 4 bases, and 12 bases separated the two germline ends. Written as DNA, the CDR3 is TGTGCCAGCAGCTCTCGGTCTGGCCCAGATACGCAGTATTTT. It translates to CASSSRSGPDTQYF. Looking up the rest from reference TRBV5-8 and TRBJ2-3 gives the full variable domain: EAGVTQSPTHLIKTRGQQATLRCSPISGHTSVYWYQQALGLGLQFLLWYDEGEERNRGNFPPRFSGRQFPNYSSELNVNALELEDSALYLCASSSRSGPDTQYFGPGTRLTVL.

The rearrangement joins TRBV2 to TRBJ1-3; TRBD1 might be the D (6 bases). The germline V gene encodes CDR1 SNHLY and CDR2 FYNNEI. The length of the CDR3 is 15 residues. V gave up 2 bases and J gave up 7 bases, with 15 bases separating them. The CDR3 DNA follows: TGTGCCAGCAGTGAATGGGGACAAGGAACCAACACCATATATTTT. Amino acids: CASSEWGQGTNTIYF. Using reference TRBV2 and TRBJ1-3 for the parts outside the CDR3, the full variable domain is EPEVTQTPSHQVTQMGQEVILRCVPISNHLYFYWYRQILGQKVEFLVSFYNNEISEKSEIFDDQFSVERPDGSNFTLKIRSTKLEDSAMYFCASSEWGQGTNTIYFGEGSWLTVV.

The genes are TRBV5-3 and TRBJ2-7; 9 bases match TRBD1. TRBV5-3 is an open reading frame, and its role is uncertain. The V and J ends lost 4 bases and 7 bases, in that order; junction bases with no gene match: 18. This CDR3 region has 17 residues. The CDR3 region is CARSLGDRENVRLEQYV. The CDR3 DNA reads as TGTGCCAGAAGCCTAGGGGACAGGGAGAATGTACGTTTAGAGCAGTACGTC.

Many counts were recorded for this clonotype. This CDR3 is CASSTRQGRTIQETQYF. The CDR3 DNA reads TGTGCCAGCAGCACAAGACAGGGACGGACCATCCAAGAGACCCAGTACTTC. This sequence joins TRBV5-4 and TRBJ2-5, with 7 bases lining up with TRBD1. V was pared by 4 bases and J by 1 base, with 13 bases of the junction left unmatched. Germline V gene data show CDR1 as SGHNT and CDR2 as YYREEE (reference sequence). CDR3 length: 17 amino acids.